This T cell receptor beta chain is from a study of metastatic and nonmetastatic thyroid tumors. This clone was recorded at least ten times. The antigen is not known. TCRdb re-analyzed the PCR reads using MiXCR. The sample holds tens of thousands of clones; 9% to 14% are singletons and the top ten take 9% to 10%. Study observations and caveats: Compared with benign nodules, malignant thyroid tumors were reported to have significantly higher TCR beta diversity in both blood and tumor.

Prior to thyroid surgery, none of the patients had received any treatment. The J segment lost 5 bases and the V segment lost 6 bases, leaving 26 bases of the junction unmatched. The CDR3 has 20 residues. From germline, CDR1 is DFQATT and CDR2 SNEGSKA (reference sequence). This TCR derives from a male donor with papillary thyroid cancer or a benign thyroid nodule (not recorded which). Some clones in this sample may be carry-over from other donors' samples. The chain carries TRBV20-1 and TRBJ2-5; 11 bases are shared with TRBD2. The specimen sequenced was blood. CDR3 sequence reads: CSAGGGLTGTSGGKVETQYF. The CDR3 nucleotides read TGCAGTGCGGGGGGAGGGTTAACCGGGACTAGCGGAGGGAAGGTCGAGACCCAGTACTTC.